Presented here are 20 T cell receptor beta chains from one specimen sequenced in a study of OX40 agonist ivuxolimab in advanced cancers. Sequencing used immunoSEQ multiplex PCR; TCRdb keeps in-frame clones, though not all of them. This sample has fewer than 75,000 clones; 75% to 85% occur once, and the top ten carry 8.2%. Sequences were derived from CD4+ or CD8+ T cells sorted from blood, sampled in a trial of the OX40 agonist ivuxolimab. These receptor sequences come from an adult with an advanced solid tumor such as melanoma, head and neck, liver or kidney cancer.

The CDR3 sequence is CASSPRAGGAGANVLTF. The CDR3 DNA is TGTGCCAGCAGCCCGCGAGCAGGGGGCGCTGGGGCCAACGTCCTGACTTTC. The V and J genes are TRBV9 and TRBJ2-6, with 8 bases lining up with TRBD1. The germline V gene has CDR1 SGDLS and CDR2 YYNGEE. The CDR3 totals 17 residues. V gave up 4 bases and J gave up 2 bases; unmatched junction bases: 8.

Only a few counts were recorded for this clone. The chain uses TRBV27 and TRBJ1-2, with D perhaps TRBD1 (5 bases). The length of the CDR3 is 14 residues. With 0 bases removed from V and 4 bases from J, the gap between germline ends came to 9 bases. The germline V gene has CDR1 MNHEY and CDR2 SMNVEV (reference sequence). For the CDR3, the DNA is TGTGCCAGCAGTTTATCAGGAGGGGTCTATGGCTACACCTTC. It yields the protein CASSLSGGVYGYTF.

This chain uses TRBV4-1 with TRBJ1-4; 7 nucleotides align to TRBD1. V dropped 4 bases and J dropped 6; count of bases not matched to a gene: 8. The CDR3 runs to 15 residues. CDR1 and CDR2 from the germline V gene are MGHRA and YSYEKL. The DNA for the CDR3 is TGCGCCAGCAGCCTTCTGACAGGGAGAGATGAAAAACTGTTTTTT. This gives the protein CASSLLTGRDEKLFF.

This clone was detected once. The chain is built from TRBV30 and TRBJ1-3, with D maybe TRBD1 (5 bases). V was cut by 3 bases and J by 5 bases, with 14 bases left in between. Germline CDR1 reads GTSNPN; CDR2 reads SVGIG (reference sequence). This CDR3 spans 14 amino acids. The DNA of the CDR3 is TGTGCCTGGAGAAGGGCAGGGAATAGAAACACCATATATTTT. This codes for CAWRRAGNRNTIYF.

Notes on this clone: This likely traces to a read error, being one base from a far larger clone. This chain links TRBV30 with TRBJ1-5; D call uncertain. Germline CDR1 reads GTSNPN; CDR2 reads SVGIG (reference sequence). V lost 1 base and J 1 base, leaving 5 bases between the germline ends. The CDR3 loop spans 13 amino acids. The CDR3 region has the DNA TGTGCCTGGAGTGCGGGCAGCAATCAGCCCCAGCATTTT. This codes for CAWSAGSNQPQHF.

The chain joins TRBV19 to TRBJ2-2; 9 bases line up with TRBD1. Germline V gene lookup returns CDR1 LNHDA and CDR2 SQIVND (reference sequence). Trimming took 0 bases from V and 1 from J; bases not matched to a gene: 6. The CDR3 totals 18 residues. Here the CDR3 reads CASSIDRWGQGNTGELFF. The CDR3 nucleotides are TGTGCCAGTAGTATAGATCGTTGGGGACAGGGGAACACCGGGGAGCTGTTTTTT.

This chain connects TRBV7-2 to TRBJ1-1; the D gene is possibly TRBD1 (6 bases). The germline V gene has CDR1 SGHTA and CDR2 FQGNSA. The CDR3 loop spans 17 amino acids. V lost 2 bases and J lost 1, with 17 bases in between. The CDR3 nucleotides read TGTGCCAGCAGCTTAAGGGCCGCAGGGGAAAAGAACACTGAAGCTTTCTTT. It codes for CASSLRAAGEKNTEAFF.

The gene calls are TRBV10-3 and TRBJ2-7; TRBD2 might be the D (5 bases). V gave up 0 bases and J gave up 0 bases, with 6 bases separating them. This CDR3 spans 14 amino acids. CDR1 is ENHRY, CDR2 SYGVKD, per germline. CDR3 region: CAISESGNSYEQYF. CDR3 DNA sequence: TGTGCCATCAGTGAGTCCGGGAACTCCTACGAGCAGTACTTC.

This clone is classed as medium-sized. V and J are TRBV4-1 and TRBJ1-3; D call uncertain. V gave up 2 bases and J gave up 0 bases, with 14 bases separating them. CDR1 and CDR2 (germline): MGHRA, YSYEKL. The CDR3 totals 17 residues. This CDR3 reads CASSQRLTPNSGNTIYF. For the CDR3, the DNA is TGCGCCAGCAGCCAAAGATTGACTCCGAACTCTGGAAACACCATATATTTT.

V usage is TRBV2 and J usage is TRBJ2-5; 9 positions match TRBD2. V was clipped by 6 bases and J by 1 base; unmatched bases: 9. The CDR3 loop spans 16 amino acids. The germline CDR1 and CDR2 sequences are SNHLY and FYNNEI. The CDR3 DNA is TGTGCCAGCAGACCTGGGGGCGGGGGGGCCCAAGAGACCCAGTACTTC. Translation gives CASRPGGGGAQETQYF.

The J gene is TRBJ1-5, the V gene TRBV6-5; no clear D gene. CDR3 size: 13 residues. Germline values: CDR1 MNHEY, CDR2 SVGAGI. Trimming took 2 bases from V and 5 from J, leaving 7 bases between them. DNA for the CDR3: TGTGCCAGCAGTTACGACACTGATCAGCCCCAGCATTTT. Protein product: CASSYDTDQPQHF.

The genes are TRBV25-1 and TRBJ1-2; possibly TRBD1 for D (5 bases). This CDR3 is 16 amino acids long. V lost 8 bases to trimming and J lost 0 bases, with 19 bases between them. The V gene's germline CDR1 is MGHDK and CDR2 SYGVNS. DNA for the CDR3: TGTGCCAGCCCCAGACGCAGGGCCGTCCCTAACTATGGCTACACCTTC. Its translation: CASPRRRAVPNYGYTF.

This clone was seen more than once but under ten times. The V call is TRBV7-9, the J call TRBJ2-2, with a weak D call TRBD2 (5 bases). Germline V CDR1 and CDR2: SEHNR, FQNEAQ (reference sequence). The CDR3 has 15 residues. The V end was cut by 3 bases, the J end by 6 bases, with 14 bases between. CDR3 loop: CASSFRLAVAGELFF. In nucleotides, the CDR3 is TGTGCCAGCAGCTTTAGGCTAGCAGTAGCCGGGGAGCTGTTTTTT. The full variable domain, with the rest looked up from reference TRBV7-9 and TRBJ2-2, is DTGVSQNPRHKITKRGQNVTFRCDPISEHNRLYWYRQTLGQGPEFLTYFQNEAQLEKSRLLSDRFSAERPKGSFSTLEIQRTEQGDSAMYLCASSFRLAVAGELFFGEGSRLTVL.

The chain employs TRBV10-3 and TRBJ1-5, with 7 bases matching TRBD1. Germline V gene lookup returns CDR1 ENHRY and CDR2 SYGVKD. Germline trimming cut 6 bases from V and 6 bases from J; bases unmatched to any gene: 5. This CDR3 has 13 amino acids. CDR3: CAISETGSQPQHF. The CDR3, as DNA: TGTGCCATCAGCGAGACAGGGAGTCAGCCCCAGCATTTT.

CDR3 region: CASSEGGRSYTF. CDR3 bases: TGTGCCAGCAGTGAGGGGGGGCGCAGCTACACCTTC. The J gene is TRBJ1-2, the V gene TRBV2, with a tentative D call TRBD1 (6 bases). Germline V lookup: CDR1 SNHLY, CDR2 FYNNEI. Trimming took off 3 bases at V and 9 bases at J, with 11 bases between the two ends. There are 12 residues in the CDR3.

The chain couples TRBV2 to TRBJ2-1; 9 nucleotides line up with TRBD2. This CDR3 has 19 amino acids. After removal of 0 bases from V and 8 bases from J, the junction contained 17 bases not matched to a gene. From germline, CDR1 is SNHLY and CDR2 FYNNEI. CDR3 sequence reads: CASSEATSGFSTLRDEQFF. The DNA of the CDR3 is TGTGCCAGCAGTGAAGCGACTAGCGGATTCTCCACTTTACGCGATGAGCAGTTCTTC.

The rearrangement joins TRBV2 to TRBJ2-3; D is ambiguous. The length of the CDR3 is 12 residues. In germline, CDR1 is SNHLY, CDR2 FYNNEI. V was cut by 3 bases and J by 6 bases, with 7 bases left in between. The CDR3 bases are TGTGCCAGCAGTGATAACGAGGATACGCAGTATTTT. This gives the protein CASSDNEDTQYF.

This clone appeared once. The chain employs TRBV2 and TRBJ2-1; a weak D match, TRBD1 (6 bases). Germline CDR1 reads SNHLY; CDR2 reads FYNNEI. V gave up 9 bases and J gave up 4 bases, with 13 bases separating them. The CDR3 has 13 residues. In DNA form, the CDR3 reads TGTGCCAGTTACCGGACAGATTACAATGAGCAGTTCTTC. Encoded protein: CASYRTDYNEQFF.

In its sample, this clone was seen a few times. V usage is TRBV7-2 and J usage is TRBJ2-4, with D unclear. Looked up from germline, CDR1 is SGHTA and CDR2 is FQGNSA. V lost 0 bases, J lost 4 bases, and 13 bases lay in between. CDR3 size: 16 residues. The CDR3 reads CASSLAGPQAKNIQYF. CDR3 coding DNA: TGTGCCAGCAGCTTAGCGGGTCCCCAGGCGAAAAACATTCAGTACTTC.

The rearrangement links TRBV7-3 to TRBJ2-2; D ambiguous. CDR1 and CDR2 (germline): SGHTA, FQGTGA. Trimming removed 1 base at V and 0 bases at J, with 6 bases between. The CDR3 runs 15 residues. The CDR3, as DNA: TGTGCCAGCAGCTTAAGAAATACGAACACCGGGGAGCTGTTTTTT. Its protein product is CASSLRNTNTGELFF.